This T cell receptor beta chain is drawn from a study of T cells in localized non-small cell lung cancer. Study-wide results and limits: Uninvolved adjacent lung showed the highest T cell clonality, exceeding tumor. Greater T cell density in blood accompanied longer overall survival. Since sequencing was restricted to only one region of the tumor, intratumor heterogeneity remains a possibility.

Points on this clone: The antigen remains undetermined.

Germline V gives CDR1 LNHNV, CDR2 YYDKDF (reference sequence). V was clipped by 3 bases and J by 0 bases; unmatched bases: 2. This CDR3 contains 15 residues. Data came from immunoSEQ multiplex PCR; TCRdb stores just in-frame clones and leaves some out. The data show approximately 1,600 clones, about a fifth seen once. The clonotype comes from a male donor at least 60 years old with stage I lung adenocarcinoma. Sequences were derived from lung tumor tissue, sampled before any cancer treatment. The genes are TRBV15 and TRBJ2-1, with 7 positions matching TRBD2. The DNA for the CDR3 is TGTGCCACCAGCAGCCGGGGGGACTCCTACAATGAGCAGTTCTTC. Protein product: CATSSRGDSYNEQFF.